The clone carrying this T cell receptor beta chain was found many times. Per the authors' pipeline: Amplification of reference gene primers provided the estimated nucleated cell counts. Sequenced by immunoSEQ multiplex PCR; TCRdb stores in-frame clones only, minus some. V and J calls and clone size follow that table, whereas D and trimming were derived from the DNA. The table includes 130,000 or so clones, approximately 90% detected once. The data stem from a study of blood T cell repertoires in COVID-19. At the level of the study: The United States, Italy and Spain provided the acute and convalescent COVID-19 samples. Sample material is recorded as cDNA or gDNA derived from T cells, B-cell-depleted T cells, or PBMCs.

The CDR3 loop spans 15 amino acids. Germline lookup yields CDR1 GTSNPN and CDR2 SVGIG (reference sequence). V shed 0 bases and J 6 bases; nucleotides not matched to a gene: 9. Sequences were obtained from peripheral blood. This clonotype was sampled from a man aged 65-85 years with active COVID-19. The chain links TRBV30 to TRBJ1-1, with 8 bases that match TRBD1. The CDR3 here is CAWSVLSGGGSEAFF. CDR3 coding DNA: TGTGCCTGGAGTGTACTGTCAGGGGGCGGCTCTGAAGCTTTCTTT.